The 13 T cell receptor beta chains below all came from one sample that was sequenced in a study of post-analysis software for immune sequencing data (dated by TCRdb to the mid-2010s). What the work shows at the level of the full study, not this receptor alone: Patients showed significantly higher frequencies than controls for roughly five TRBV segments, among them TRBV5-6, TRBV5-1 and TRBV20-1.

Their specific antigens are unknown. The library came from PCR. Data came from an Illumina HiSeq 2500. Unique molecular identifiers were incorporated into TCR beta cDNA libraries to reduce PCR and sequencing biases. Clones were called with MiXCR by TCRdb after fastp trimmed the public reads at Q25, and only in-frame beta chains were retained. Each entry is one CDR3 protein sequence, shown with its most common DNA and genes. In this sample the table shows roughly 400,000 distinct CDR3 sequences, over 30% of which occur a single time. Approximately 7.7% of the sample rests with the top ten. Sequencing was performed on blood. These TCRs come from a girl aged 2 to 10 with multiple sclerosis.

The V gene is TRBV24-1, the J gene TRBJ1-2, with D perhaps TRBD1 (5 bases). CDR3 length: 13 residues. Trimming shortened V by 0 bases and J by 6 bases, and 7 bases separated the two germline ends. Looked up from germline, CDR1 is KGHDR and CDR2 is SFDVKD. The CDR3 is CATSDLRGDGYTF. In DNA form, the CDR3 reads TGTGCCACCAGTGATTTGAGAGGGGATGGCTACACCTTC.

In DNA form, the CDR3 reads TGTGCCAGTAGTATCGGTCGGGACAGTGAAAAACTGTTTTTT. This sequence encodes CASSIGRDSEKLFF. V usage is TRBV19 and J usage is TRBJ1-4, with TRBD1 matching 7 bases. The CDR3 runs to 14 residues. CDR1 is LNHDA and CDR2 is SQIVND in the germline V gene (reference sequence). V gave up 3 bases and J gave up 7 bases; unmatched junction bases: 5. Full variable domain (remainder filled in from reference TRBV19 and TRBJ1-4): DGGITQSPKYLFRKEGQNVTLSCEQNLNHDAMYWYRQDPGQGLRLIYYSQIVNDFQKGDIAEGYSVSREKKESFPLTVTSAQKNPTAFYLCASSIGRDSEKLFFGSGTQLSVL.

Here the CDR3 reads CASSLVGTGYGYTF. CDR3 in DNA: TGTGCCAGCAGTTTAGTCGGAACAGGCTATGGCTACACCTTC. This sequence joins TRBV12-3 or TRBV12-4 and TRBJ1-2, with D possibly TRBD1 on 5 matching bases. Trimming stripped 1 base from V and 4 bases from J, with 10 bases between. The CDR3 runs 14 residues.

This clonotype was found a few times. The J gene is TRBJ1-6, the V gene TRBV6-5, with D possibly being TRBD1 (6 bases). The CDR3 has 16 amino acids. Germline V gene lookup returns CDR1 MNHEY and CDR2 SVGAGI. The V gene lost 6 bases and the J gene lost 9 bases, with 21 bases spanning the gap. This CDR3 reads CASRRYRDTIGSPLHF. The CDR3 DNA reads as TGTGCCAGCAGACGGTATCGGGACACCATCGGTTCACCCCTCCACTTT.

This clonotype was seen more than once but under ten times. J is TRBJ2-1 and V is TRBV5-1; TRBD2 matches 14 bases. CDR3 size: 16 residues. V shed 3 bases and J 6 bases; nucleotides not matched to a gene: 5. Germline V gives CDR1 SGHRS, CDR2 YFSETQ. The CDR3 spells CASSWTSGGSGNEQFF. As DNA, the CDR3 is TGCGCCAGCAGCTGGACTAGCGGGGGGTCGGGCAATGAGCAGTTCTTC. The full variable domain, its missing parts supplied by reference TRBV5-1 and TRBJ2-1, is KAGVTQTPRYLIKTRGQQVTLSCSPISGHRSVSWYQQTPGQGLQFLFEYFSETQRNKGNFPGRFSGRQFSNSRSEMNVSTLELGDSALYLCASSWTSGGSGNEQFFGPGTRLTVL.

This clonotype was observed a few times. V and J are TRBV6-1 and TRBJ2-4; D is uncertain. The CDR3 is 13 amino acids. V lost 1 base, J lost 13 bases, and 14 bases lay in between. Germline values: CDR1 MNHNS, CDR2 SASEGT. CDR3 protein: CASSEVESTPQYF. For the CDR3, the DNA is TGTGCCAGCAGTGAAGTCGAATCCACACCCCAGTACTTC.

CDR3 amino acids: CASSVFQGMEQYF. CDR3 DNA: TGTGCCAGCAGCGTATTTCAGGGGATGGAGCAGTACTTC. The V call is TRBV9, the J call TRBJ2-7; tentatively, D is TRBD1 (6 bases). CDR3 length: 13 amino acids. From germline, CDR1 is SGDLS and CDR2 YYNGEE. Trimming removed 1 base at V and 7 bases at J, with 12 bases between.

V usage is TRBV7-2 and J usage is TRBJ2-7; weak D call: TRBD2 (6 bases). Per the germline V gene, CDR1 is SGHTA and CDR2 is FQGNSA. Trimming pared 0 bases from V and 4 bases from J, leaving 10 bases between. This CDR3 is built from 14 residues. Here the CDR3 reads CASSLAGEEYEQYF. CDR3 nucleotide sequence: TGTGCCAGCAGCTTAGCAGGGGAGGAATACGAGCAGTACTTC.

This clonotype occurred a few times. The V call is TRBV10-3, the J call TRBJ2-7; 12 bases agree with TRBD1. J lost 3 bases, V lost 2 bases, and 5 bases had no gene match. Germline lookup yields CDR1 ENHRY and CDR2 SYGVKD. The CDR3 sequence is 16 residues long. The CDR3 region is CAISEQGTGGSYEQYF. CDR3 nucleotides: TGTGCCATCAGTGAGCAAGGGACAGGGGGCAGCTACGAGCAGTACTTC.

The chain combines TRBV5-1 with TRBJ2-1; TRBD2 matches 10 bases. The CDR3 sequence is 15 residues long. CDR1 is SGHRS and CDR2 is YFSETQ in the germline V gene. Losses at the gene ends were 2 bases for V and 5 bases for J; bases not matched to a gene: 4. This CDR3 is CASSLLAGYNNEQFF. The CDR3 DNA reads as TGCGCCAGCAGCTTACTAGCGGGGTATAACAATGAGCAGTTCTTC. Together with reference TRBV5-1 and TRBJ2-1, the CDR3 gives the full variable domain: KAGVTQTPRYLIKTRGQQVTLSCSPISGHRSVSWYQQTPGQGLQFLFEYFSETQRNKGNFPGRFSGRQFSNSRSEMNVSTLELGDSALYLCASSLLAGYNNEQFFGPGTRLTVL.

The chain couples TRBV5-1 to TRBJ2-7, with D hard to call. This CDR3 spans 14 amino acids. Germline CDR1 reads SGHRS; CDR2 reads YFSETQ. V lost 0 bases and J lost 1, with 8 bases in between. The chain's CDR3 is CASSLALESYEQYF. CDR3 bases: TGCGCCAGCAGCTTGGCCTTGGAGTCCTACGAGCAGTACTTC.

The gene calls are TRBV6-1 and TRBJ2-5; 8 bases are a match to TRBD1. The CDR3 is 16 residues long. V shed 8 bases, J shed 2 bases, and the junction held 13 bases outside the gene matches. Per the germline V gene, CDR1 is MNHNS and CDR2 is SASEGT. Written as DNA, the CDR3 is TGTGCCAGCGCCTCGGTGGCGGGACAGGTACAAGAGACCCAGTACTTC. Translating gives CASASVAGQVQETQYF.

This clonotype was picked up a small number of times. V is TRBV12-3 or TRBV12-4 and J is TRBJ1-1; TRBD1 matches 8 bases. With 4 bases clipped from V and 0 bases from J, the junction kept 4 bases outside the gene matches. The CDR3 consists of 15 residues. CDR3 sequence reads: CASSSQQGVNTEAFF. CDR3 DNA: TGTGCCAGCAGTTCACAACAGGGGGTGAACACTGAAGCTTTCTTT.